This T cell receptor beta chain is from a study of blood T cell repertoires in COVID-19. Study context: COVID-19 samples collected from the United States, Italy and Spain covered acute and convalescent phases. T cells, B-cell-depleted T cells, or PBMCs provided the cDNA or gDNA that served as material.

In the authors' methods: Estimates of nucleated cell counts were drawn from the amplification of reference gene primers. This table comes from immunoSEQ multiplex PCR, and its TCRdb copy is limited to in-frame clones, with some not included. V, J and clone size derive from that table, while D and trimming were established from the DNA sequence. The sample records roughly 160,000 clones, 90% to 95% being singletons. Trimming cost V 5 bases and J 7 bases; bases outside gene matches: 5. There are 14 residues in the CDR3. CDR1 is SEHNR, CDR2 FQNEAQ, per germline (reference sequence). Sequencing input: peripheral blood. V and J are TRBV7-9 and TRBJ1-4; 9 bases match TRBD1. The receptor was derived from a man aged 45-65 years with acute or convalescent COVID-19. The CDR3: CASSIGTGREKLFF. CDR3 bases: TGTGCCAGCAGCATAGGGACAGGGCGTGAAAAACTGTTTTTT.